Listed below are T cell receptor beta chains from one sample, sequenced in a study of CD8+CD57+ T cells in acquired aplastic anemia. TCRdb fed the reads into MiXCR, producing one record per CDR3 protein. The sample consists of a few hundred thousand distinct CDR3 sequences, approximately 33% of them appearing once. Sample: sorted CD4+, CD8+, or CD8+CD57+ T cells (not recorded which) from PBMCs. These receptors all come from a human donor with aplastic anemia. Both conserved end residues are part of each CDR3. The D gene is left open where the match is weak. Clone size is given for some rows only: seen once, a few or many times, or a class if the clone is expanded.

d_call: TRBD1; v_call: TRBV5-1; j_call: TRBJ1-4; cdr3_length: 14; clone_size: NA; cdr3_nt: TGCGCCAGCAGCAGGGACAGTCCTAATGAAAAACTGTTTTTT; cdr3_aa: CASSRDSPNEKLFF
d_call: TRBD1; v_call: TRBV2; j_call: TRBJ1-5; cdr3_length: 16; clone_size: NA; cdr3_nt: TGTGCCAGCAGTTCCACGGGACAGCATGAGAATCAGCCCCAGCATTTT; cdr3_aa: CASSSTGQHENQPQHF
d_call: TRBD2; v_call: TRBV24-1; j_call: TRBJ2-1; cdr3_length: 16; clone_size: many; cdr3_nt: TGTGCCACCAGTGATTCGGGTAGCGGGAGGGCCATTGAGCAGTTCTTC; cdr3_aa: CATSDSGSGRAIEQFF
d_call: NA; v_call: TRBV20-1; j_call: TRBJ1-6; cdr3_length: 15; clone_size: many; cdr3_nt: TGCAGTGCTATCACCTCAGACATCGGTCGCGCACCCCTCCACTTT; cdr3_aa: CSAITSDIGRAPLHF
d_call: TRBD2; v_call: TRBV20-1; j_call: TRBJ2-1; cdr3_length: 15; clone_size: few; cdr3_nt: TGCAGTGCTAGTCGCCTAGCGGGAGGTGGATATGAGCAGTTCTTC; cdr3_aa: CSASRLAGGGYEQFF
d_call: NA; v_call: TRBV5-6; j_call: TRBJ2-2; cdr3_length: 13; clone_size: few; cdr3_nt: TGTGCCAGCAACTCGTTAAACACCGGGGAGCTGTTTTTT; cdr3_aa: CASNSLNTGELFF
d_call: NA; v_call: TRBV20-1; j_call: TRBJ2-7; cdr3_length: 12; clone_size: many; cdr3_nt: TGCAGTGCTCAGACAGGCCGGGAGGAGCAGTACTTC; cdr3_aa: CSAQTGREEQYF
d_call: NA; v_call: TRBV2; j_call: TRBJ1-2; cdr3_length: 14; clone_size: many; cdr3_nt: TGTGCCAGCAGTGAAGGGACACTTAACTATGGCTACACCTTC; cdr3_aa: CASSEGTLNYGYTF
d_call: NA; v_call: TRBV25-1; j_call: TRBJ2-7; cdr3_length: 9; clone_size: NA; cdr3_nt: TGTGCAGGGTGTTACGAGCAGTACTTC; cdr3_aa: CAGCYEQYF
d_call: NA; v_call: TRBV5-4; j_call: TRBJ2-7; cdr3_length: 19; clone_size: NA; cdr3_nt: TGTGCCAGCAGTTTAGTGGGGGGGCGACAGGGGACTTATACCTACGAGCAGTACTTC; cdr3_aa: CASSLVGGRQGTYTYEQYF
d_call: TRBD1; v_call: TRBV15; j_call: TRBJ1-6; cdr3_length: 13; clone_size: NA; cdr3_nt: TGTGCCACCAGCAGGGGACAGAATTCACCCCTCCACTTT; cdr3_aa: CATSRGQNSPLHF
d_call: NA; v_call: TRBV6-1; j_call: TRBJ2-6; cdr3_length: 15; clone_size: NA; cdr3_nt: TGTGCCAGCAGTCCGACATATAGGGGGGCCAACGTCCTGACTTTC; cdr3_aa: CASSPTYRGANVLTF
d_call: NA; v_call: TRBV6-5; j_call: TRBJ2-5; cdr3_length: 14; clone_size: few; cdr3_nt: TGTGCCAGCAGTTACTTCTCAGCGCAAGAGACCCAGTACTTC; cdr3_aa: CASSYFSAQETQYF
d_call: NA; v_call: TRBV25-1; j_call: TRBJ1-2; cdr3_length: 16; clone_size: few; cdr3_nt: NA; cdr3_aa: CASSIYLCSVEVPTYF
d_call: NA; v_call: TRBV9; j_call: TRBJ1-3; cdr3_length: 14; clone_size: many; cdr3_nt: TGTGCCAGCAGCGTAGAGTTCTCTGGAAACACCATATATTTT; cdr3_aa: CASSVEFSGNTIYF
d_call: NA; v_call: TRBV14; j_call: TRBJ1-2; cdr3_length: 15; clone_size: many; cdr3_nt: TGTGCCAGCAGCCAAGCAGGGAGTGGTAACTATGGCTACACCTTC; cdr3_aa: CASSQAGSGNYGYTF
d_call: NA; v_call: TRBV6-1; j_call: TRBJ2-7; cdr3_length: 15; clone_size: few; cdr3_nt: TGTGCCAGCAGTGATCCCAGACCGGTAGGCTACGAGCAGTACTTC; cdr3_aa: CASSDPRPVGYEQYF
d_call: TRBD2; v_call: TRBV25-1; j_call: TRBJ2-1; cdr3_length: 18; clone_size: NA; cdr3_nt: TGTGCCAGCAGCCCAAGCTTGGTCCTAGCGGGGGGGTACAATGAGCAGTTCTTC; cdr3_aa: CASSPSLVLAGGYNEQFF
d_call: TRBD2; v_call: TRBV20-1; j_call: TRBJ2-1; cdr3_length: 16; clone_size: NA; cdr3_nt: TGCAGTGCTATTCAGGGACTAGCGGGAACCTACAATGAGCAGTTCTTC; cdr3_aa: CSAIQGLAGTYNEQFF
d_call: NA; v_call: TRBV20-1; j_call: TRBJ1-4; cdr3_length: 12; clone_size: many; cdr3_nt: TGCAGTGCTAGGTCCGGACAGACGGAACTGTTTTTT; cdr3_aa: CSARSGQTELFF
d_call: NA; v_call: TRBV5-1; j_call: TRBJ1-1; cdr3_length: 13; clone_size: many; cdr3_nt: TGTGCCAGCAGCTTTAGGGAGAACACTGAAGCTTTCTTT; cdr3_aa: CASSFRENTEAFF
d_call: TRBD1; v_call: TRBV5-1; j_call: TRBJ1-1; cdr3_length: 13; clone_size: few; cdr3_nt: TGCGCCAGCAGCGCCCGGGACAGTACTGAAGCTTTCTTT; cdr3_aa: CASSARDSTEAFF
d_call: NA; v_call: TRBV6-5; j_call: TRBJ1-2; cdr3_length: 14; clone_size: NA; cdr3_nt: TGTGCCAGCAGTTACCGGGCAGGGTATGATGGCTACACCTTC; cdr3_aa: CASSYRAGYDGYTF
d_call: NA; v_call: TRBV25-1; j_call: TRBJ1-5; cdr3_length: 16; clone_size: few; cdr3_nt: TGTGCCAGCAGCTTGGAAGGGGCCACCCGCAATCAGCCCCAGCATTTT; cdr3_aa: CASSLEGATRNQPQHF
d_call: NA; v_call: TRBV7-3; j_call: TRBJ1-5; cdr3_length: 13; clone_size: NA; cdr3_nt: TGTGCCAGCAGCCCTGGGTGGGATCAGCCCCAGCATTTT; cdr3_aa: CASSPGWDQPQHF
d_call: NA; v_call: TRBV9; j_call: TRBJ1-6; cdr3_length: 15; clone_size: many; cdr3_nt: TGTGCCAGCAGCGTAGCAGGAATGGGTAATTCACCCCTCCACTTT; cdr3_aa: CASSVAGMGNSPLHF
d_call: NA; v_call: TRBV5-1; j_call: TRBJ1-5; cdr3_length: 15; clone_size: NA; cdr3_nt: TGCGCCAGCAGCGACGGAGGGGATGGGAATCAGCCCCAGCATTTT; cdr3_aa: CASSDGGDGNQPQHF
d_call: NA; v_call: TRBV10-3; j_call: TRBJ1-5; cdr3_length: 14; clone_size: few; cdr3_nt: TGTGCCAGCATCTCATCAGGGCCGAGTCAGCCCCAGCATTTT; cdr3_aa: CASISSGPSQPQHF
d_call: NA; v_call: TRBV7-9; j_call: TRBJ1-3; cdr3_length: 15; clone_size: many; cdr3_nt: TGTGCCAGCAGCTTAGAGCGGAACTCTGGAAACACCATATATTTT; cdr3_aa: CASSLERNSGNTIYF
d_call: TRBD2; v_call: TRBV20-1; j_call: TRBJ2-7; cdr3_length: 15; clone_size: NA; cdr3_nt: TGCAGTGCTAGAGATCAGTCTAGCGGGATTACGGAGCAGTACTTC; cdr3_aa: CSARDQSSGITEQYF
d_call: NA; v_call: TRBV20-1; j_call: TRBJ2-5; cdr3_length: 14; clone_size: NA; cdr3_nt: TGCAGTGCTAGAGAGGGCAGGGGGGAAGAGACCCAGTACTTC; cdr3_aa: CSAREGRGEETQYF
d_call: NA; v_call: TRBV10-3; j_call: TRBJ2-7; cdr3_length: 17; clone_size: few; cdr3_nt: TGTGCCAGCAGTTACTCGAGATCAGAACTGGCATCCTACGAGCAGTACTTC; cdr3_aa: CASSYSRSELASYEQYF
d_call: TRBD1; v_call: TRBV24-1; j_call: TRBJ2-7; cdr3_length: 13; clone_size: NA; cdr3_nt: TGTGCCACCGACAGGGCTGGCCTCTACGAGCAGTACTTC; cdr3_aa: CATDRAGLYEQYF
d_call: TRBD1; v_call: TRBV18; j_call: TRBJ1-3; cdr3_length: 17; clone_size: once; cdr3_nt: TGTGCCAGCTCACCACGGGGACAGTCTAGCTCTGGAAACACCATATATTTT; cdr3_aa: CASSPRGQSSSGNTIYF
d_call: NA; v_call: TRBV25-1; j_call: TRBJ1-6; cdr3_length: 14; clone_size: NA; cdr3_nt: TGTGCTAGCAGTCCCGACTCTAATTATTCACCCCTCCACTTT; cdr3_aa: CASSPDSNYSPLHF
d_call: TRBD1; v_call: TRBV11-1; j_call: TRBJ2-7; cdr3_length: 17; clone_size: NA; cdr3_nt: TGTGCCAGCAGCTTTGTCCCTCGAGGGACAGCCTTCGGAGAGCAGTACTTC; cdr3_aa: CASSFVPRGTAFGEQYF
d_call: NA; v_call: TRBV30; j_call: TRBJ1-2; cdr3_length: 13; clone_size: few; cdr3_nt: TGTGCCTGGATCGTGGTAGGGTTGAGGCGCTACACCTTC; cdr3_aa: CAWIVVGLRRYTF
d_call: TRBD2; v_call: TRBV6-1; j_call: TRBJ2-7; cdr3_length: 15; clone_size: NA; cdr3_nt: TGTGCCAGCAGGGCTAGCGGGACCTTTTCGAGCGAGCAGTACTTC; cdr3_aa: CASRASGTFSSEQYF
d_call: NA; v_call: TRBV2; j_call: TRBJ2-2; cdr3_length: 18; clone_size: NA; cdr3_nt: TGTGCCAGCAGTGAATTGGGCAGGGAGGTTGGGAACACCGGGGAGCTGTTTTTT; cdr3_aa: CASSELGREVGNTGELFF
d_call: NA; v_call: TRBV24-1; j_call: TRBJ1-5; cdr3_length: 14; clone_size: NA; cdr3_nt: TGTGCCACCAGCCTAGGGGGGGGCGATCAGCCCCAGCATTTT; cdr3_aa: CATSLGGGDQPQHF
d_call: NA; v_call: TRBV25-1; j_call: TRBJ2-7; cdr3_length: 16; clone_size: many; cdr3_nt: TGTGCCAGCAGTGAAGGGTCAGCACCAACATCCCGCGAGCAGTACTTC; cdr3_aa: CASSEGSAPTSREQYF
d_call: TRBD1; v_call: TRBV15; j_call: TRBJ1-2; cdr3_length: 13; clone_size: many; cdr3_nt: TGTGCCACCAGCAGAGACCTACAGGGGGGCTACACCTTC; cdr3_aa: CATSRDLQGGYTF
d_call: TRBD1; v_call: TRBV4-1; j_call: TRBJ2-7; cdr3_length: 15; clone_size: NA; cdr3_nt: TGCGCCAGCAGCCACCCGGACAGGTCCCTGCGCGAGCAGTACTTC; cdr3_aa: CASSHPDRSLREQYF
d_call: NA; v_call: TRBV3-1; j_call: TRBJ1-4; cdr3_length: 15; clone_size: NA; cdr3_nt: TGTGCCAGCAGCCAATTGAAGGGGAGGAATGAAAAACTGTTTTTT; cdr3_aa: CASSQLKGRNEKLFF
d_call: NA; v_call: TRBV19; j_call: TRBJ2-7; cdr3_length: 13; clone_size: NA; cdr3_nt: TGTGCCAGTAGTTCCCAGGGGACCTACGAGCAGTACTTC; cdr3_aa: CASSSQGTYEQYF
d_call: NA; v_call: TRBV19; j_call: TRBJ2-7; cdr3_length: 14; clone_size: NA; cdr3_nt: TGTGCCAGTAGTATTGGTGAAGGGGGCTACGAGCAGTACTTC; cdr3_aa: CASSIGEGGYEQYF
d_call: NA; v_call: TRBV10-3; j_call: TRBJ1-4; cdr3_length: 14; clone_size: NA; cdr3_nt: TGTGCCAGCAGTGACAGCCGAGCTAATGAAAAACTGCTTTTT; cdr3_aa: CASSDSRANEKLLF
d_call: NA; v_call: TRBV12-3/TRBV12-4; j_call: TRBJ2-2; cdr3_length: 14; clone_size: NA; cdr3_nt: TGTGCCAGCAGTTTAGGAGGCTTAGGGGGGGAGCTGTTTTTT; cdr3_aa: CASSLGGLGGELFF
d_call: NA; v_call: TRBV25-1; j_call: TRBJ1-2; cdr3_length: 12; clone_size: many; cdr3_nt: TGTGCCAGCAGTGGATCAAACTATGGCTACACCTTC; cdr3_aa: CASSGSNYGYTF
d_call: NA; v_call: TRBV10-3; j_call: TRBJ1-1; cdr3_length: 12; clone_size: few; cdr3_nt: TGTGCCAGCAGTTTAGTAAAATTTGAAGCTTTCTTT; cdr3_aa: CASSLVKFEAFF
d_call: NA; v_call: TRBV11-2; j_call: TRBJ2-7; cdr3_length: 16; clone_size: many; cdr3_nt: TGTGCCAGCAGCTTAGTTCCCGGACGCAGCACCTTGGAGCAGTACTTC; cdr3_aa: CASSLVPGRSTLEQYF
d_call: TRBD1; v_call: TRBV20-1; j_call: TRBJ1-2; cdr3_length: 16; clone_size: many; cdr3_nt: TGCAGTGCTAGAGAAACGGGACAGGGTGCTAACTATGGCTACACCTTC; cdr3_aa: CSARETGQGANYGYTF
d_call: NA; v_call: TRBV5-1; j_call: TRBJ1-2; cdr3_length: 14; clone_size: many; cdr3_nt: TGCGCCAGCAGCTTGGAGGCAAGGCCGACGGGCTACACCTTC; cdr3_aa: CASSLEARPTGYTF
d_call: TRBD1; v_call: TRBV7-8; j_call: TRBJ1-2; cdr3_length: 14; clone_size: NA; cdr3_nt: TGTGCCAGCAGCTTGGGACAGGGTTCAATGCGCTACACCTTC; cdr3_aa: CASSLGQGSMRYTF
d_call: NA; v_call: TRBV18; j_call: TRBJ1-5; cdr3_length: 16; clone_size: NA; cdr3_nt: TGTGCCAGCTCACCAATGGGGGCTGGTAGCAATCAGCCCCAGCATTTT; cdr3_aa: CASSPMGAGSNQPQHF